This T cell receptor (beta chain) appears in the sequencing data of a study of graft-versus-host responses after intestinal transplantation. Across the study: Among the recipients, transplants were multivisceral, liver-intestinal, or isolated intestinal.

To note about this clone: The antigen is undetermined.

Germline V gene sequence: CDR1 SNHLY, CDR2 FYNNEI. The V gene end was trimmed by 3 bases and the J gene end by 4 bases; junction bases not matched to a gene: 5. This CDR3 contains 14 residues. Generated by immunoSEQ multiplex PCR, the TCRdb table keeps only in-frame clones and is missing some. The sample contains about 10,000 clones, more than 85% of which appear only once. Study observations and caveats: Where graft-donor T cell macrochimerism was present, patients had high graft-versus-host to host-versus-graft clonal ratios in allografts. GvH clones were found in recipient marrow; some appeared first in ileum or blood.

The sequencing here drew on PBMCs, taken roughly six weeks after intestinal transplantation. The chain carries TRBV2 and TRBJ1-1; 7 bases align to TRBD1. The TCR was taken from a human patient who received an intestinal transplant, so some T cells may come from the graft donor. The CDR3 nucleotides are TGTGCCAGCAGTGAGGAGGGGGCGGTCACTGAAGCTTTCTTT. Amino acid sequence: CASSEEGAVTEAFF. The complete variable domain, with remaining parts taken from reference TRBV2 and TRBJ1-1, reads EPEVTQTPSHQVTQMGQEVILRCVPISNHLYFYWYRQILGQKVEFLVSFYNNEISEKSEIFDDQFSVERPDGSNFTLKIRSTKLEDSAMYFCASSEEGAVTEAFFGQGTRLTVV.